Each of the 30 T cell receptor beta chains below was sequenced from the same sample in a study of T cell responses to AZD1222 COVID-19 vaccine. TCRdb's table, derived via immunoSEQ multiplex PCR, lists solely in-frame clones and lacks some. The sample lists about 120,000 clones; approximately 90% were seen once. The sequenced sample was peripheral blood, obtained 28 days after the second AZD1222 dose. The origin of the receptors is an adult who received the AZD1222 COVID-19 vaccine.

In this sample, this clone turned up once. The chain uses TRBV28 and TRBJ1-2; D gene ambiguous. Trimming shortened V by 6 bases and J by 8 bases, and 16 bases separated the two germline ends. Per the germline V gene, CDR1 is MDHEN and CDR2 is SYDVKM. This CDR3 spans 13 amino acids. The CDR3 DNA reads as TGTGCCAGCAGCTATTATTGGTATAGGGGCTACACCTTC. Protein sequence: CASSYYWYRGYTF.

V and J are TRBV7-3 and TRBJ1-2; 9 bases fit TRBD1. CDR3 length equals 15 residues. Per germline, CDR1 SGHTA and CDR2 FQGTGA. The V gene end was trimmed by 5 bases and the J gene end by 8 bases; junction bases not matched to a gene: 12. The CDR3, as DNA: TGTGCCAGCAGCCCTACGGGCCGGGACAGGGACGGCTACACCTTC. Amino acid sequence: CASSPTGRDRDGYTF.

The chain carries TRBV27 and TRBJ2-7, with 11 positions matching TRBD2. This CDR3 is 17 amino acids long. Germline V gives CDR1 MNHEY, CDR2 SMNVEV (reference sequence). The trim removed 0 bases at V and 2 bases at J, leaving 6 bases unmatched. The DNA of the CDR3 is TGTGCCAGCAGTTTATCACTAGCGGGGGCACAAACCTACGAGCAGTACTTC. Protein sequence: CASSLSLAGAQTYEQYF.

V usage is TRBV6-4 and J usage is TRBJ1-1; 9 bases are a match to TRBD1. Germline V gives CDR1 MRHNA, CDR2 SNTAGT. V was clipped by 3 bases and J by 6 bases; unmatched bases: 8. The CDR3 has 15 amino acids. The CDR3 is CASSELGQGRAEAFF. As DNA, the CDR3 is TGTGCCAGCAGTGAATTAGGACAGGGGAGAGCTGAAGCTTTCTTT.

J is TRBJ2-1 and V is TRBV29-1; TRBD1 matches 7 bases. Germline V CDR1 and CDR2: SQVTM, ANQGSEA. V shed 0 bases, J shed 2 bases, and the junction held 7 bases outside the gene matches. The CDR3 length is 16 residues. The CDR3 coding sequence is TGCAGCGTTGAAGATTACGACAGGGAAACCTACAATGAGCAGTTCTTC. It is translated as CSVEDYDRETYNEQFF.

The chain uses TRBV7-2 and TRBJ1-2; D is uncertain. The V end lost 1 base, the J end lost 4 bases, and 10 bases lay between the germline ends. CDR1 is SGHTA, CDR2 FQGNSA, per germline. The CDR3 totals 14 residues. The CDR3 spells CASSLVLGPYGYTF. The DNA for the CDR3 is TGTGCCAGCAGCTTAGTACTGGGCCCCTATGGCTACACCTTC.

CDR3 residues: CASSLTSQGNTEAFF. For the CDR3, the DNA is TGTGCCAGCAGCTTAACGTCACAGGGAAACACTGAAGCTTTCTTT. The chain combines TRBV7-3 with TRBJ1-1; possible D gene TRBD1, 6 bases. V gave up 0 bases and J gave up 2 bases, with 10 bases separating them. The CDR3 loop spans 15 amino acids. Germline CDR1 reads SGHTA; CDR2 reads FQGTGA.

The chain carries TRBV19 and TRBJ2-7; TRBD1 matches 10 bases. Germline trimming cut 5 bases from V and 7 bases from J; bases unmatched to any gene: 5. The CDR3 totals 13 residues. Looked up from germline, CDR1 is LNHDA and CDR2 is SQIVND (reference sequence). CDR3 in amino acids: CASSPGQGREQYF. The CDR3 bases are TGTGCCAGTAGTCCGGGACAGGGGCGGGAGCAGTACTTC. Supplemented by reference TRBV19 and TRBJ2-7, the full variable domain reads DGGITQSPKYLFRKEGQNVTLSCEQNLNHDAMYWYRQDPGQGLRLIYYSQIVNDFQKGDIAEGYSVSREKKESFPLTVTSAQKNPTAFYLCASSPGQGREQYFGPGTRLTVT.

V is TRBV12-3 or TRBV12-4 and J is TRBJ1-3, with no clear D. The CDR3 consists of 11 residues. Trimming took 9 bases from V and 6 from J, leaving 9 bases between them. The chain's CDR3 is CASRSLNTIYF. In DNA form, the CDR3 reads TGTGCCAGTCGTTCCCTAAACACCATATATTTT.

This clone was recorded only once. The chain couples TRBV5-1 to TRBJ1-2, with D unresolved. The CDR3 extends over 13 amino acids. CDR1 and CDR2 from the germline V gene are SGHRS and YFSETQ. The V gene lost 2 bases and the J gene lost 3 bases, with 8 bases spanning the gap. CDR3 nucleotide sequence: TGCGCCAGCAGCTTCCTAGTAGACTATGGCTACACCTTC. This gives the protein CASSFLVDYGYTF.

The genes are TRBV16 and TRBJ1-2; TRBD1 matches 11 bases. The trim removed 0 bases at V and 5 bases at J, leaving 5 bases unmatched. Per germline, CDR1 KGHSY and CDR2 FQNENV. The CDR3 consists of 16 residues. The CDR3 loop reads CASSQSGQGAGYGYTF. In DNA, the CDR3 is TGTGCCAGCAGCCAATCAGGACAGGGGGCTGGATATGGCTACACCTTC.

V usage is TRBV18 and J usage is TRBJ1-2; D gene uncertain. CDR3 length equals 13 residues. Looked up from germline, CDR1 is KGHSH and CDR2 is LQKENI. V was shortened by 1 base and J by 7 bases, with 10 bases between the two germline ends. The CDR3 region is CASSPQVERGYTF. In nucleotides, the CDR3 is TGTGCCAGCTCACCACAGGTGGAGCGTGGCTACACCTTC.

The chain has TRBV18 and TRBJ1-5; 8 nucleotides line up with TRBD1. Per the germline V gene, CDR1 is KGHSH and CDR2 is LQKENI. The length of the CDR3 is 16 residues. V lost 4 bases and J lost 5; bases outside the gene matches: 10. The CDR3 here is CASSHTGTGFHQPQHF. The CDR3 nucleotides are TGTGCCAGCTCACATACCGGGACAGGTTTCCATCAGCCCCAGCATTTT.

The chain recombines TRBV7-3 with TRBJ2-3; the D is unclear. Germline CDR1 is SGHTA and CDR2 is FQGTGA. Trimming cost V 5 bases and J 1 base, with 13 bases left between them. The CDR3 consists of 15 residues. The chain's CDR3 is CASSLMGSGTDTQYF. DNA for the CDR3: TGTGCCAGCAGCCTCATGGGGTCTGGCACAGATACGCAGTATTTT.

This chain joins TRBV10-3 and TRBJ2-7; 8 bases line up with TRBD2. J was trimmed by 2 bases and V by 6 bases; bases with no gene match: 6. The germline CDR1 and CDR2 sequences are ENHRY and SYGVKD. The CDR3 has 14 amino acids. The CDR3 bases are TGTGCCATCAGAGCAGCGGGAGTCCCCTACGAGCAGTACTTC. Its protein is CAIRAAGVPYEQYF.

CDR3 coding DNA: TGTGCCAGTAGTATAGAGGGACCCGGGGAGCTGTTTTTT. Encoded protein: CASSIEGPGELFF. This chain connects TRBV19 to TRBJ2-2; either TRBD1 or TRBD2 may supply D (5 bases each). CDR3 length: 13 amino acids. The germline CDR1 and CDR2 sequences are LNHDA and SQIVND (reference sequence). Trimming left V 0 bases short and J 6 bases short, with 5 bases between.

This clone is a singleton in its sample. This CDR3 reads CSVWGGELGSNQPQHF. The CDR3 nucleotides read TGCAGCGTCTGGGGGGGGGAGCTGGGAAGCAATCAGCCCCAGCATTTT. The chain is built from TRBV29-1 and TRBJ1-5; TRBD1 might be the D (5 bases). This CDR3 contains 16 residues. The germline CDR1 and CDR2 sequences are SQVTM and ANQGSEA. Trimming removed 6 bases from V and 1 base from J, with 19 bases in between.

The chain employs TRBV2 and TRBJ2-3, with TRBD1 as a possible D gene (5 bases). Germline lookup yields CDR1 SNHLY and CDR2 FYNNEI. The CDR3 is 14 residues long. V was shortened by 6 bases and J by 6 bases, with 16 bases between the two germline ends. CDR3: CASSSAFHRDTQYF. The CDR3 nucleotides read TGTGCCAGCAGCTCGGCCTTCCACAGGGATACGCAGTATTTT.

The chain has TRBV30 and TRBJ2-7; TRBD1 is a possible D gene (7 bases). Germline CDR1 reads GTSNPN; CDR2 reads SVGIG (reference sequence). CDR3 size: 12 residues. V lost 4 bases to trimming and J lost 9 bases, with 16 bases between them. The CDR3 DNA reads as TGTGCCTGGACCCCAGGGGGGACCGGGCAGTACTTC. This translates into CAWTPGGTGQYF.

The chain recombines TRBV5-4 with TRBJ2-1; D is unresolved. This CDR3 is built from 13 residues. Trimming removed 0 bases at V and 8 bases at J, with 9 bases between. CDR1 SGHNT and CDR2 YYREEE come from the germline V gene (reference sequence). Here the CDR3 reads CASSLVSGDEQFF. CDR3 DNA sequence: TGTGCCAGCAGCTTGGTTTCTGGCGATGAGCAGTTCTTC. Based on the CDR3 plus reference TRBV5-4 and TRBJ2-1, the full variable domain is ETGVTQSPTHLIKTRGQQVTLRCSSQSGHNTVSWYQQALGQGPQFIFQYYREEENGRGNFPPRFSGLQFPNYSSELNVNALELDDSALYLCASSLVSGDEQFFGPGTRLTVL.

The V and J genes are TRBV28 and TRBJ1-6; tentatively, D is TRBD1 (6 bases). CDR1 is MDHEN, CDR2 SYDVKM, per germline. Trimming shortened V by 5 bases and J by 7 bases, and 12 bases separated the two germline ends. The CDR3 runs to 14 residues. The CDR3 region has the DNA TGTGCCAGCAGTCGGACAGTCGGGAATTCACCCCTCCACTTT. Protein sequence: CASSRTVGNSPLHF.

The chain combines TRBV12-3 or TRBV12-4 with TRBJ2-2, with D hard to call. Trimming cost V 7 bases and J 7 bases, with 13 bases left between them. The CDR3 has 13 residues. CDR3 nucleotides: TGTGCCAGCACCGCAGGACCTGGCGGGGAGCTGTTTTTT. Translated: CASTAGPGGELFF.

The chain uses TRBV5-8 and TRBJ1-5; D call uncertain. Deletions cut 4 bases from V and 4 bases from J, with 9 bases between. Per the germline V gene, CDR1 is SGHTS and CDR2 is YDEGEE. The CDR3 covers 13 residues. The CDR3 loop is CASSPTNNQPQHF. In nucleotides, the CDR3 is TGTGCCAGCAGCCCGACCAATAATCAGCCCCAGCATTTT. The variable domain in full, with the rest retrieved from reference TRBV5-8 and TRBJ1-5, is EAGVTQSPTHLIKTRGQQATLRCSPISGHTSVYWYQQALGLGLQFLLWYDEGEERNRGNFPPRFSGRQFPNYSSELNVNALELEDSALYLCASSPTNNQPQHFGDGTRLSIL.

This clone was observed a handful of times. The same CDR3 also results from other DNA sequences found in this sample. The chain's CDR3 is CAISESLAGAGETQYF. In DNA form, the CDR3 reads TGTGCCATCAGTGAGTCTCTAGCGGGGGCCGGGGAGACCCAGTACTTC. The chain couples TRBV10-3 to TRBJ2-5; 10 bases agree with TRBD2. The junction had 6 bases not matched to a gene; V was cut back by 0 bases and J by 5 bases. CDR1 is ENHRY, CDR2 SYGVKD, per germline. There are 16 residues in the CDR3.

This clone was recorded at least ten times. The V and J genes are TRBV30 and TRBJ2-2; maybe TRBD1 (6 bases). CDR1 is GTSNPN, CDR2 SVGIG, per germline (reference sequence). The V gene lost 0 bases and the J gene lost 6 bases, with 11 bases spanning the gap. The CDR3 is made up of 14 amino acids. The CDR3 loop reads CAWSVIGGPGELFF. DNA for the CDR3: TGTGCCTGGAGTGTAATTGGGGGCCCCGGGGAGCTGTTTTTT.

CDR3 sequence (DNA): TGTGCCAGCAGTGATAGGGGGGGCCTCGGAGAGACCCAGTACTTC. It is translated as CASSDRGGLGETQYF. The rearrangement joins TRBV2 to TRBJ2-5, with D perhaps TRBD2 (7 bases). V was pared by 3 bases and J by 4 bases, with 15 bases between. Germline values: CDR1 SNHLY, CDR2 FYNNEI. The CDR3 has 15 amino acids. The full variable domain, rest sourced from reference TRBV2 and TRBJ2-5, is EPEVTQTPSHQVTQMGQEVILRCVPISNHLYFYWYRQILGQKVEFLVSFYNNEISEKSEIFDDQFSVERPDGSNFTLKIRSTKLEDSAMYFCASSDRGGLGETQYFGPGTRLLVL.

This chain links TRBV24-1 with TRBJ2-1; 10 bases agree with TRBD2. Per germline, CDR1 KGHDR and CDR2 SFDVKD. There are 16 residues in the CDR3. V lost 0 bases to trimming and J lost 5 bases; unmatched junction nucleotides: 3. The CDR3 region has the DNA TGTGCCACCAGTGATTTGAGTAGCGGGAGGCACAATGAGCAGTTCTTC. This sequence encodes CATSDLSSGRHNEQFF.

V usage is TRBV13 and J usage is TRBJ1-6; no clear D gene. Germline V gives CDR1 PRHDT, CDR2 FYEKMQ (reference sequence). V was clipped by 4 bases and J by 12 bases, with 13 bases between them. The CDR3 loop spans 13 amino acids. CDR3 protein: CASSSLTARPLHF. As DNA, the CDR3 is TGTGCCAGCAGCTCCTTAACCGCCAGACCCCTCCACTTT.

This chain links TRBV27 with TRBJ2-1; 10 bases fit TRBD2. CDR1 MNHEY and CDR2 SMNVEV come from the germline V gene (reference sequence). Trimming at V came to 1 base and at J to 4 bases, leaving 1 base not matched to a gene. CDR3 length equals 15 residues. The CDR3: CASSLLLAGYNEQFF. Here the CDR3 DNA reads TGTGCCAGCAGTTTATTACTAGCGGGGTACAATGAGCAGTTCTTC.

The rearrangement joins TRBV11-2 to TRBJ1-2; unclear D gene. The CDR3 has 14 residues. V lost 5 bases to trimming and J lost 8 bases, with 18 bases between them. Germline loops: CDR1 SGHAT, CDR2 FQNNGV. In nucleotides, the CDR3 is TGTGCCAGCAGCCCGCCCGCGGCTGCTTTGGGCTACACCTTC. It codes for CASSPPAAALGYTF.